The next 19 T cell receptor beta chains were all read from a single sample in a study of OX40 agonist ivuxolimab in advanced cancers. Produced via immunoSEQ multiplex PCR; TCRdb's table is partial and in-frame only. This repertoire shows some 35,000 clones, more than 70% found once; its top ten account for about 8.8%. The starting material was CD4+ or CD8+ T cells sorted from blood, obtained in a trial of the OX40 agonist ivuxolimab. The receptor source for this set is an adult with an advanced solid tumor such as melanoma, head and neck, liver or kidney cancer.

CDR3 DNA: TGTGCCAGCAGTGAATACAGGACAGGGGGAGGAAACACCATATATTTT. Its translation: CASSEYRTGGGNTIYF. V usage is TRBV25-1 and J usage is TRBJ1-3; 10 bases line up with TRBD1. This CDR3 is 16 amino acids long. J lost 4 bases, V lost 0 bases, and 3 bases had no gene match. Germline CDR1 is MGHDK and CDR2 is SYGVNS.

This rearrangement joins TRBV5-1 to TRBJ1-4, with 10 bases matching TRBD1. Looked up from germline, CDR1 is SGHRS and CDR2 is YFSETQ. The CDR3 is 14 residues long. The trim removed 4 bases at V and 6 bases at J, leaving 3 bases unmatched. The CDR3 loop reads CASSVGQGYEKLFF. The CDR3 DNA is TGCGCCAGCAGCGTGGGACAGGGGTATGAAAAACTGTTTTTT.

The chain uses TRBV28 and TRBJ1-2; the match to TRBD1 covers 12 bases. Germline CDR1 and CDR2: MDHEN and SYDVKM. With 6 bases clipped from V and 2 bases from J, the junction kept 10 bases outside the gene matches. The CDR3 extends over 17 amino acids. CDR3 in amino acids: CASSLRGQGARNYGYTF. CDR3 bases: TGTGCCAGCAGCCTACGGGGACAGGGGGCTCGCAACTATGGCTACACCTTC.

This clone is categorized as medium-sized (0.01 to 0.1%). The chain links TRBV7-9 to TRBJ1-2; weak D call: TRBD1 (6 bases). Germline V gene lookup returns CDR1 SEHNR and CDR2 FQNEAQ (reference sequence). CDR3 length: 12 residues. The ends were cut back, 5 bases at V and 5 bases at J, with 9 bases in the middle. The CDR3 coding sequence is TGTGCCAGCAGCAACAGGGAGTATGGCTACACCTTC. This sequence encodes CASSNREYGYTF.

The chain joins TRBV4-1 to TRBJ1-5, with no clear D. From germline, CDR1 is MGHRA and CDR2 YSYEKL. V was clipped by 0 bases and J by 4 bases, with 13 bases between them. The CDR3 is 16 amino acids. In nucleotides, the CDR3 is TGCGCCAGCAGCCAAGATCTGAAGGCAACTAATCAGCCCCAGCATTTT. It specifies CASSQDLKATNQPQHF.

The CDR3 is CASSVFSSYEQYF. CDR3 bases: TGTGCCAGCAGCGTGTTCAGCTCCTACGAGCAGTACTTC. The chain uses TRBV6-5 and TRBJ2-7, with D uncertain. There are 13 residues in the CDR3. Germline V gene lookup returns CDR1 MNHEY and CDR2 SVGAGI. Trimming stripped 6 bases from V and 0 bases from J, with 9 bases between.

This clone showed up just a few times. The V call is TRBV9, the J call TRBJ2-1; maybe TRBD1 (5 bases). The CDR3 extends over 14 amino acids. Germline V lookup: CDR1 SGDLS, CDR2 YYNGEE. Trimming cost V 3 bases and J 0 bases, with 7 bases left between them. CDR3 in amino acids: CASSGQSSYNEQFF. Written as DNA, the CDR3 is TGTGCCAGCAGCGGACAGAGCTCCTACAATGAGCAGTTCTTC.

The gene calls are TRBV5-1 and TRBJ2-3, with 10 bases matching TRBD1. Germline CDR1 is SGHRS and CDR2 is YFSETQ. The CDR3 covers 14 residues. V shed 7 bases and J 7 bases; nucleotides not matched to a gene: 9. The CDR3 bases are TGCGCCAGCGCCCACGACAGGGGGCCCAATACGCAGTATTTT. Translating it yields CASAHDRGPNTQYF.

The V gene is TRBV5-1, the J gene TRBJ2-1; 10 nucleotides line up with TRBD2. CDR3 length: 21 residues. CDR1 is SGHRS, CDR2 YFSETQ, per germline. Losses at the gene ends were 4 bases for V and 1 base for J; bases not matched to a gene: 20. Written as DNA, the CDR3 is TGCGCCAGCAGCCTAGCCCTCGGAGGGCTAGCGGGGGACCGGTCCTACAATGAGCAGTTCTTC. It yields the protein CASSLALGGLAGDRSYNEQFF.

This clone has just one count. The chain couples TRBV18 to TRBJ2-7; D remains ambiguous. Between the trimmed V and J ends, which lost 2 bases and 3 bases, there was a span of 8 bases. The V gene's germline CDR1 is KGHSH and CDR2 LQKENI. The CDR3 sequence is 13 residues long. The CDR3 spells CASSPGRFYEQYF. In DNA, the CDR3 is TGTGCCAGCTCACCAGGACGGTTCTACGAGCAGTACTTC.

The J gene is TRBJ2-7, the V gene TRBV11-3; 8 bases are shared with TRBD1. The CDR3 is 15 amino acids. V lost 5 bases, J lost 2 bases, and 8 bases stayed unmatched. Germline-derived CDR1 and CDR2 are SGHNT and YENEEA. The CDR3 sequence: CASSQRQGSAYEQYF. In nucleotides, the CDR3 is TGTGCCAGCAGCCAAAGACAGGGGTCGGCCTACGAGCAGTACTTC. Based on the CDR3 plus reference TRBV11-3 and TRBJ2-7, the full variable domain is EAGVVQSPRYKIIEKKQPVAFWCNPISGHNTLYWYLQNLGQGPELLIRYENEEAVDDSQLPKDRFSAERLKGVDSTLKIQPAELGDSAVYLCASSQRQGSAYEQYFGPGTRLTVT.

This clone was seen a few times. This chain joins TRBV4-2 and TRBJ2-6, with D tentatively TRBD1 (6 bases). This CDR3 comprises 16 residues. Germline lookup yields CDR1 LGHNA and CDR2 YNFKEQ. Trimming left V 5 bases short and J 1 base short, with 12 bases between. This CDR3 is CASSSGHFSGANVLTF. Written as DNA, the CDR3 is TGTGCCAGCAGCTCGGGACACTTTTCTGGGGCCAACGTCCTGACTTTC.

The chain employs TRBV7-2 and TRBJ2-2; D not certain. V was cut by 2 bases and J by 0 bases, with 7 bases left in between. The length of the CDR3 is 15 residues. From germline, CDR1 is SGHTA and CDR2 FQGNSA. The CDR3 bases are TGTGCCAGCAGCTTAAGCAGGACGAACACCGGGGAGCTGTTTTTT. Translating it yields CASSLSRTNTGELFF.

The gene calls are TRBV7-2 and TRBJ2-7, with TRBD2 identical over 15 bases. The germline V gene has CDR1 SGHTA and CDR2 FQGNSA. The V and J ends lost 5 bases and 6 bases, in that order; junction bases with no gene match: 2. This CDR3 region has 14 residues. This chain's CDR3 is CASSPGLAGGEQYF. The CDR3 DNA follows: TGTGCCAGCAGCCCGGGACTAGCGGGAGGCGAGCAGTACTTC.

V gene TRBV7-9 combines with J gene TRBJ2-5; D is undetermined. Germline V gene sequence: CDR1 SEHNR, CDR2 FQNEAQ (reference sequence). The CDR3 sequence is 13 residues long. Deletions cut 1 base from V and 9 bases from J, with 12 bases between. Here the CDR3 DNA reads TGTGCCAGCAGCTTAGACGGCCGGCTGGCCCAGTACTTC. Translation: CASSLDGRLAQYF.

J is TRBJ1-1 and V is TRBV7-8; D might be TRBD1 (5 bases). Germline values: CDR1 SGHVS, CDR2 FQNEAQ. Trimming removed 4 bases from V and 0 bases from J, with 12 bases in between. The CDR3 length is 15 residues. The CDR3 spells CASSSRTLMNTEAFF. The CDR3 DNA sequence: TGTGCCAGCAGCTCCAGGACACTTATGAACACTGAAGCTTTCTTT.

Concerning this clone: One end of the junction varies from germline; a read error may be responsible. The J gene is TRBJ2-3, the V gene TRBV7-7; possible D gene TRBD2, 7 bases. The CDR3 contains 15 residues. Germline CDR1 is SSHAT and CDR2 is FNYEAQ (reference sequence). CDR3 in DNA: TGTGCTAGCAGCTTAGGGGGGGCGGGTACAGATACGCAGTATTTT. It specifies CASSLGGAGTDTQYF.

As to this clone: Sequence at one end of the junction differs from germline and may be a read error. The V and J genes are TRBV15 and TRBJ1-4, with a weak D call TRBD1 (5 bases). Germline-derived CDR1 and CDR2 are LNHNV and YYDKDF (reference sequence). The length of the CDR3 is 13 residues. In DNA form, the CDR3 reads TGTGCCACCAGCAGAGATCGGGGCGGCTCACTGGTTTTT. Translated: CATSRDRGGSLVF.

The chain couples TRBV5-8 to TRBJ2-6, with no clear D. V lost 0 bases, J lost 1 base, and 8 bases lay in between. Germline CDR1 and CDR2: SGHTS and YDEGEE. The CDR3 loop spans 16 amino acids. The CDR3 region has the DNA TGTGCCAGCAGCTTGGTTCTGGGATCTGGGGCCAACGTCCTGACTTTC. This translates into CASSLVLGSGANVLTF.